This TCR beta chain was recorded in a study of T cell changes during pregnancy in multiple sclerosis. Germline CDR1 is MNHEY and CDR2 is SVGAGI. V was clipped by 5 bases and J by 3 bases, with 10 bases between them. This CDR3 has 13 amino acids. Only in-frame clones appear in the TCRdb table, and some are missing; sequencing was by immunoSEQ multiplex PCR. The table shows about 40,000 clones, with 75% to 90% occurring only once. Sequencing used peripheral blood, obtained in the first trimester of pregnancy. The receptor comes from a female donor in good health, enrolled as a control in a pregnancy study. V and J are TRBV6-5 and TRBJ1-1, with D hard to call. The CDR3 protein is CASSRSRDTEAFF. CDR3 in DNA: TGTGCCAGCAGTCGGAGCCGCGACACTGAAGCTTTCTTT.